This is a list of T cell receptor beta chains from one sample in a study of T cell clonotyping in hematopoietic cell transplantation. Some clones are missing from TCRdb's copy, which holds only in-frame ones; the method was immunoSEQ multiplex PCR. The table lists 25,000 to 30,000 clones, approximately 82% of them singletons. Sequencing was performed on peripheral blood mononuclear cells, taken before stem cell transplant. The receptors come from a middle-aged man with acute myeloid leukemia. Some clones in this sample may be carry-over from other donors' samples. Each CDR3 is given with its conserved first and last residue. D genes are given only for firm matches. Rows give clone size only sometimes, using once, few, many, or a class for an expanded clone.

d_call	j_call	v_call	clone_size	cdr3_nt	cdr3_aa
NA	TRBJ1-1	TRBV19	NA	TGTGCCAGTAGTAAGGACGGCCGTTTGACTGAAGCTTTCTTT	CASSKDGRLTEAFF
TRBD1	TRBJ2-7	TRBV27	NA	TGTGCCAGCAGTTTCGGGACAGGGGGCTACGAGCAGTACTTC	CASSFGTGGYEQYF
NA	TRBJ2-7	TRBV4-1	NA	TGCGCCAGCAGCCAAGCCGGGGGCTCCTACGAGCAGTACTTC	CASSQAGGSYEQYF
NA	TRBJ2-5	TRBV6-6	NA	TGTGCCAGCAGTTACTCCGACCGTATAGAGACCCAGTACTTC	CASSYSDRIETQYF
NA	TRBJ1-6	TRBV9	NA	TGTGCCAGCAGACGGGACAACAAAGGGGGGGGTCCCCTCCACTTT	CASRRDNKGGGPLHF
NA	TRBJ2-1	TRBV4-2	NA	TGTGCCAGCAGCCAAGTATCATTCCGTGGGACCAATGAGCAGTTCTTC	CASSQVSFRGTNEQFF
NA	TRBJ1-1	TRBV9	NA	TGTGCCAGCAGCGCGACAGAAACTATGAACACTGAAGCTTTCTTT	CASSATETMNTEAFF
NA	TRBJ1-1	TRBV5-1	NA	TGCGCCAGCAGCGTTGAAGAGATCATGAACACTGAAGCTTTCTTT	CASSVEEIMNTEAFF
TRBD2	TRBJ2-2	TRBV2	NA	TGTGCCAGCAGTGAGTCCGAGCCGGGCGGGAGTTCCCCAACGACCGGGGAGCTGTTTTTT	CASSESEPGGSSPTTGELFF
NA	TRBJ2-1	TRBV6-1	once	TGTGCAGCGCGGGGCAGCTACTCCTACAATGAGCAGTTCTTC	CAARGSYSYNEQFF
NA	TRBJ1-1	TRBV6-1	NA	TGTGCCAGCAGTCCGGACTACCTAACGCTGAAAGCTTTCTTT	CASSPDYLTLKAFF
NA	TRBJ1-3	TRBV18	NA	TGTGCCAGCTCCTCGGGACAAACCTCTGGAAACACCATATATTTT	CASSSGQTSGNTIYF
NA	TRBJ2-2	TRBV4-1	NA	TGCGCCAGCAGCCGGGCCTGGGGCCAGGAAACCGGGGAGCTGTTTTTT	CASSRAWGQETGELFF
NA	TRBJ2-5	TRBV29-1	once	TGCAGCGCTCTACCGAATATCAGAAGGGCAGAGACCCAGTACTTC	CSALPNIRRAETQYF
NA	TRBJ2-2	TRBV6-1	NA	TGTGCCAGCAGTAAGCGTCCGGATGATGCGCGGGAGCTGTTTTTT	CASSKRPDDARELFF
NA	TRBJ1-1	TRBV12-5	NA	TGTGCTAGTGGTCTCGAACTCGGCACTGAAGCTTTCTTT	CASGLELGTEAFF
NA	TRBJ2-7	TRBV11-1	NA	TGTGCCAGCAGCTTACTCGCGGGGACTGCCGTCTCCGAGCAGTACTTC	CASSLLAGTAVSEQYF
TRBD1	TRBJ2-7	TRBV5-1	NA	TGCGCCAGCAGCTTCGGGGGACAGGGCGTCCACGAGCAGTACTTC	CASSFGGQGVHEQYF
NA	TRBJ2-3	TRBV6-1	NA	TGTGCCAGCAGTGTTCATCTAAGCTCAAGCACAGATACGCAGTATTTT	CASSVHLSSSTDTQYF
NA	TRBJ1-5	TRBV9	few	TGTGCCAGCAGCGGCGACCCACAGGGCAATCAGCCCCAGCATTTT	CASSGDPQGNQPQHF
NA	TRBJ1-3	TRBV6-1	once	TGTGCCAGCAGTGGATTTTTGCATAGCTCTGGAAACACCATATATTTT	CASSGFLHSSGNTIYF
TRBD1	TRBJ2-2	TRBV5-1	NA	TGCGCCAGCAGCCCGGGACAGGGCCCTAACACCGGGGAGCTGTTTTTT	CASSPGQGPNTGELFF
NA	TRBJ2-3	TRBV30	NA	TGTGCCTGGACGCTAGCGATCACAGATACGCAGTATTTT	CAWTLAITDTQYF
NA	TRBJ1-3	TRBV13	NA	TGTGCCAGCAGCTGGGCAGGGGACGCTGGAAACACCATATATTTT	CASSWAGDAGNTIYF
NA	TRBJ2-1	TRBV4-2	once	TGTGCCAGCAGCCAAGTATCCGCGGGTACCTACAATGAGCAGTTCTTC	CASSQVSAGTYNEQFF
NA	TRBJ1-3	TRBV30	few	TGTGCCTGGCAAGTGGGCGCGGGAAACACCATATATTTT	CAWQVGAGNTIYF
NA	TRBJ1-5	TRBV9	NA	TGTGCCAGCAGCCAAGGGAGGGGCAATCAGCCCCAGCATTTT	CASSQGRGNQPQHF
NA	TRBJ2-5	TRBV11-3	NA	TGTGCCAGCAGCTTAGCCTTCCGGGAGACCCAGTACTTC	CASSLAFRETQYF
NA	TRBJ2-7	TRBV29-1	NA	TGCAGCGTCTGGGGGGATGCGGGGGAGCAGTACTTC	CSVWGDAGEQYF
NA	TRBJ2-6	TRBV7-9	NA	TGTGCCAGCAGCCCAGTGTCCTCTGGGGCCAACGTCCTGACTTTC	CASSPVSSGANVLTF
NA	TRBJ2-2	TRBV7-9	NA	TGTGCCAGCAATGGGGGCGTAATGACTGGGGAGCTGTTTTTT	CASNGGVMTGELFF
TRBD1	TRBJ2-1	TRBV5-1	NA	TGCGCCAGCAGCCAGGGACAGGAGTGGTACAATGAGCAGTTCTTC	CASSQGQEWYNEQFF
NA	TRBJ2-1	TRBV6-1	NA	TGTGCCAGCAGTGAGTTTGTGAATGAGCAGTTCTTC	CASSEFVNEQFF
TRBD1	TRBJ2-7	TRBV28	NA	TGTGCCAGCAGTATAGGACAGGGGGCCTACGAGCAGTACTTC	CASSIGQGAYEQYF
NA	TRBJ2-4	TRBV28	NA	TGTGCCAGCAGTCTACCAACAATGCGTATAGCCAAAAACATTCAGTACTTC	CASSLPTMRIAKNIQYF
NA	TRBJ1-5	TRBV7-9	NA	TGTGCCAGCAGCTTGCTTGGGAGCAATCAGCCCCAGCATTTT	CASSLLGSNQPQHF
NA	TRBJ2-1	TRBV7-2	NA	TGTGCCAGCAGCTTAGTGAGGGCCCCGCCCTACAATGAGCAGTTCTTC	CASSLVRAPPYNEQFF
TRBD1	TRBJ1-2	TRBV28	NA	TGTGCCAGCAGTTCGCTCCGGGACAGGACCGAAATTAACTATGGCTACACCTTC	CASSSLRDRTEINYGYTF
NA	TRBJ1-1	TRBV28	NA	TGTGCCAGCAGTTTAGGTCCACGGAACACTGAAGCTTTCTTT	CASSLGPRNTEAFF
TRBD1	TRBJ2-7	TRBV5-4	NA	TGTGCCAGCAGCTCGCGGACAGGCGACTACGAGCAGTACTTC	CASSSRTGDYEQYF
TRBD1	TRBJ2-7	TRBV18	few	TGTGCCAGCTCAAGGGGGACAGGGGTTTACGAGCAGTACTTC	CASSRGTGVYEQYF
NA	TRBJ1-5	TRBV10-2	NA	TGCGCCAGCATGGGCCCCAGCGGACAGCCCCAGCATTTT	CASMGPSGQPQHF
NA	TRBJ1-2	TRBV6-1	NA	TGTGCCAGCAGTGAACAGGGGAACTATGGCTACACCTTC	CASSEQGNYGYTF
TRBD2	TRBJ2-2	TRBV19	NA	TGTGCCAGTAGTATAAAAGCGGGGGGGCCGACCGGGGAGCTGTTTTTT	CASSIKAGGPTGELFF
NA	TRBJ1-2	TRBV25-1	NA	TGTGCCAGCAGTGGCGACAGGAGGAGCTATGGCTACACCTTC	CASSGDRRSYGYTF
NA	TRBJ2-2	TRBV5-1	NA	TGCGCCAGCAGTCCTGTCCCGCCACAACCCGGGGAGCTGTTTTTT	CASSPVPPQPGELFF
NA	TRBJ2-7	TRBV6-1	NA	TGTGCCAGCAGCCGCCGGTACTACGAGCAGTACTTC	CASSRRYYEQYF
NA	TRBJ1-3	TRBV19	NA	TGTGCCAGTAGTAACGACAGAAGCTACTCTGGAAACACCATATATTTT	CASSNDRSYSGNTIYF
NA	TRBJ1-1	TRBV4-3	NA	TGCGCCAGCAGCTACCGGTGGACTGAAGCTTTCTTT	CASSYRWTEAFF
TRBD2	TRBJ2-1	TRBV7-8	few	TGTGCCAGCAGCTCCCCCGGCAGCGGGGAGTGGGAGCAGTTCTTC	CASSSPGSGEWEQFF
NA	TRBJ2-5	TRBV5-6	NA	TGTGCCAGCAGCCGCTCAACTGGATACGGAGAGACCCAGTACTTC	CASSRSTGYGETQYF
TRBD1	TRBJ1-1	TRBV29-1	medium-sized	TGCAGCGTCCTGGGACAGCAGGGCACTGAAGCTTTCTTT	CSVLGQQGTEAFF
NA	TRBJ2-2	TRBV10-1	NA	TGCGCCAGCAGGACATCGAACACCGGGGAGCTGTTTTTT	CASRTSNTGELFF
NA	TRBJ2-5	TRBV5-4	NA	TGTGCCAGCAGCCCCGGAGGGGGGCTGGAGAACCAGTACTTC	CASSPGGGLENQYF
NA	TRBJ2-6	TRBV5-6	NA	TGTGCCAGCAGCCTGGGGTTCTCTGGGGCCAACGTCCTGACTTTC	CASSLGFSGANVLTF
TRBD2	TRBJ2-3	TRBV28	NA	TGTGCCAGCAGTTCTAGCGGGGGGGCTGATACGCAGTATTTT	CASSSSGGADTQYF
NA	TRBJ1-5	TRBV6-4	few	TGTGCCAGCAGTGGGGGCAGCAATCAGCCCCAGCATTTT	CASSGGSNQPQHF
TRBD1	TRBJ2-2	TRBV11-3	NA	TGTGCCAGCAGCTTTAGTGGACAGGCCGCCGGGGAGCTGTTTTTT	CASSFSGQAAGELFF
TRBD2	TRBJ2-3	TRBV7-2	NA	TGTGCCAGCAGCTCCGTAGCGGGGTTGAGTACGGATACGCAGTATTTT	CASSSVAGLSTDTQYF
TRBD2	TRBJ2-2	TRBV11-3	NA	TGTGCCAGCACCTCATCTAGCGGAACGAACACCGGGGAGCTGTTTTTT	CASTSSSGTNTGELFF